These 23 T cell receptor beta chains originate from one sample sequenced in a study of early T cells in non-severe SARS-CoV-2 infection. TCRdb ran MiXCR on the 5' RACE reads and lists one entry per CDR3 protein. The table lists roughly 62,000 distinct CDR3 sequences, approximately 7.7% of them singletons. Sequenced: whole blood. Receptors originate from an adult who was a healthcare worker with PCR-confirmed SARS-CoV-2 infection or an uninfected control (not recorded which).

This chain uses TRBV5-1 with TRBJ1-1; D possibly corresponds to TRBD1 (5 bases). This CDR3 contains 14 residues. The germline V gene has CDR1 SGHRS and CDR2 YFSETQ. Trimming took off 0 bases at V and 3 bases at J, with 9 bases between the two ends. This CDR3 is CASSLAQDDTEAFF. CDR3 bases: TGCGCCAGCAGCTTGGCACAGGACGACACTGAAGCTTTCTTT.

This clonotype has a handful of counts. The chain employs TRBV28 and TRBJ2-2, with 11 bases that match TRBD1. The CDR3 covers 14 residues. Unmatched junction bases numbered 4, after V lost 7 bases and J lost 6 bases. Germline V lookup: CDR1 MDHEN, CDR2 SYDVKM. Written as DNA, the CDR3 is TGTGCCAGCATAGGGACAGGGGGGGCCGGGGAGCTGTTTTTT. Protein: CASIGTGGAGELFF.

CDR3 in amino acids: CASSSSGSSTGELFF. The CDR3 DNA reads as TGTGCCAGCAGCTCGAGCGGGAGTAGCACCGGGGAGCTGTTTTTT. The chain links TRBV7-3 to TRBJ2-2; 8 bases agree with TRBD2. The length of the CDR3 is 15 residues. Germline assignment: CDR1 SGHTA and CDR2 FQGTGA. Unmatched junction bases numbered 5, after V lost 4 bases and J lost 4 bases.

This clonotype was picked up many times. The chain links TRBV7-9 to TRBJ2-1, with a possible D match to TRBD2 (5 bases). The V end was cut by 6 bases, the J end by 1 base, with 13 bases between. The germline gives CDR1 SEHNR, CDR2 FQNEAQ (reference sequence). The CDR3 is 15 residues long. This CDR3 reads CASRNSGPSYNEQFF. CDR3 in DNA: TGTGCCAGCAGGAACAGCGGTCCGTCCTACAATGAGCAGTTCTTC.

The chain joins TRBV5-1 to TRBJ2-3, with 9 bases that match TRBD2. The V segment lost 5 bases and the J segment 4 bases; nucleotides outside the gene matches: 8. Germline assignment: CDR1 SGHRS and CDR2 YFSETQ. The CDR3 runs to 15 residues. CDR3 region: CASSPLAGTSDTQYF. The CDR3 nucleotides read TGCGCCAGCAGTCCCCTAGCGGGGACCTCAGATACGCAGTATTTT.

This clonotype has at least ten counts. This sequence joins TRBV5-1 and TRBJ2-5, with D perhaps matching TRBD1 (5 bases). This CDR3 contains 13 residues. Deletions cut 4 bases from V and 2 bases from J, with 9 bases between. The germline V gene has CDR1 SGHRS and CDR2 YFSETQ. The CDR3, as DNA: TGCGCCAGCAGCGTACACAGGCAAGAGACCCAGTACTTC. Translation: CASSVHRQETQYF.

With respect to this clonotype: One base away lies a much larger clone, so this may be a sequencing read error. The CDR3 DNA follows: TGCAGTGCTGAAGGCGGGACGGCTCGCGATACGCAGTATTTT. Encoded protein: CSAEGGTARDTQYF. The chain uses TRBV20-1 and TRBJ2-3; TRBD2 is a possible D gene (6 bases). This CDR3 is built from 14 residues. V lost 5 bases and J 6 bases, leaving 18 bases between the germline ends. Per the germline V gene, CDR1 is DFQATT and CDR2 is SNEGSKA (reference sequence).

This clonotype was observed many times. The chain carries TRBV19 and TRBJ2-1; TRBD2 aligns across 10 bases. CDR3 length equals 14 residues. V lost 7 bases, J lost 4 bases, and 4 bases stayed unmatched. Germline V gives CDR1 LNHDA, CDR2 SQIVND (reference sequence). CDR3 sequence reads: CASIATSGYNEQFF. The CDR3 DNA reads as TGTGCCAGTATCGCGACTAGCGGGTACAATGAGCAGTTCTTC.

Only a few counts were recorded for this clonotype. The genes are TRBV29-1 and TRBJ2-1; 11 bases match TRBD2. From germline, CDR1 is SQVTM and CDR2 ANQGSEA. The CDR3 has 13 amino acids. V trimming: 7 bases; J trimming: 6 bases; junction bases outside the gene matches: 5. The chain's CDR3 is CSASGTSGNEQFF. The CDR3 nucleotides are TGCAGCGCCTCCGGGACTAGCGGCAATGAGCAGTTCTTC.

This clonotype was recorded a few times. The chain carries TRBV4-1 and TRBJ2-1; D might be TRBD2 (5 bases). Germline loops: CDR1 MGHRA, CDR2 YSYEKL. The CDR3 is made up of 18 amino acids. The V gene lost 3 bases and the J gene lost 0 bases, with 18 bases spanning the gap. The CDR3 region is CASSHGMRARSSYNEQFF. CDR3 in DNA: TGCGCCAGCAGCCATGGTATGAGGGCCAGGAGCTCCTACAATGAGCAGTTCTTC.

This clonotype has more than one count but fewer than ten. This chain connects TRBV5-1 to TRBJ2-3, with D unresolved. CDR1 is SGHRS and CDR2 is YFSETQ in the germline V gene. The CDR3 runs to 13 residues. With 2 bases removed from V and 2 bases from J, the gap between germline ends came to 6 bases. CDR3 residues: CASSFDHTDTQYF. CDR3 bases: TGCGCCAGCAGCTTCGACCACACAGATACGCAGTATTTT.

This clonotype was recorded a few times. The V and J genes are TRBV9 and TRBJ2-1; a weak D match, TRBD2 (6 bases). The ends were cut back, 4 bases at V and 9 bases at J, with 17 bases in the middle. The length of the CDR3 is 14 residues. CDR1 SGDLS and CDR2 YYNGEE come from the germline V gene. The CDR3 DNA reads as TGTGCCAGCAGCCGAGGGGACTCCCTCGGTGAGCAGTTCTTC. Its protein product is CASSRGDSLGEQFF.

This rearrangement joins TRBV7-2 to TRBJ2-4; 7 bases map to TRBD2. The CDR3 consists of 17 residues. The germline CDR1 and CDR2 sequences are SGHTA and FQGNSA. V was clipped by 1 base and J by 0 bases; unmatched bases: 6. The CDR3 sequence is CASSLGGSGVAKNIQYF. Written as DNA, the CDR3 is TGTGCCAGCAGCTTAGGAGGAAGCGGGGTAGCCAAAAACATTCAGTACTTC.

There are many counts of this clonotype. The rearrangement joins TRBV7-9 to TRBJ2-2; 12 nucleotides match TRBD2. Trimming at V came to 2 bases and at J to 1 base, leaving 11 bases not matched to a gene. The CDR3 has 20 residues. Germline CDR1 is SEHNR and CDR2 is FQNEAQ (reference sequence). The CDR3 here is CASSLKLAGGPTENTGELFF. The CDR3 DNA reads as TGTGCCAGCAGCTTAAAACTAGCGGGAGGCCCAACCGAGAACACCGGGGAGCTGTTTTTT.

This sequence joins TRBV11-1 and TRBJ2-1; no definite D call. The CDR3 covers 17 residues. From germline, CDR1 is SGHAT and CDR2 FQDESV (reference sequence). Trimming cost V 3 bases and J 5 bases, with 20 bases left between them. The CDR3 spells CASSFSGPMSPNNEQFF. CDR3 coding DNA: TGTGCCAGCAGCTTTTCCGGGCCCATGTCGCCAAACAATGAGCAGTTCTTC.

The chain is built from TRBV14 and TRBJ2-7, with D tentatively TRBD2 (5 bases). The V and J ends lost 4 bases and 7 bases respectively, with 23 bases between them. In germline, CDR1 is SGHDN, CDR2 FVKESK. The CDR3 consists of 16 residues. The CDR3 sequence is CASSPIAASRMGEQYF. The CDR3 coding sequence is TGTGCCAGCAGCCCCATTGCGGCTAGCCGGATGGGGGAGCAGTACTTC.

A few counts support this clonotype. V is TRBV7-2 and J is TRBJ1-1; 8 nucleotides align to TRBD1. The V gene end was trimmed by 6 bases and the J gene end by 0 bases; junction bases not matched to a gene: 18. The germline gives CDR1 SGHTA, CDR2 FQGNSA. The CDR3 is 19 residues long. The CDR3 nucleotides are TGTGCCAGCAGATACCTGGGGCAGGGGGCCGGGATCCTGAACACTGAAGCTTTCTTT. It specifies CASRYLGQGAGILNTEAFF.

This clonotype was found a few times. The gene calls are TRBV7-8 and TRBJ2-7; 7 bases line up with TRBD2. Germline V lookup: CDR1 SGHVS, CDR2 FQNEAQ. Germline trimming cut 1 base from V and 0 bases from J; bases unmatched to any gene: 9. CDR3 length equals 17 residues. CDR3 residues: CASSLDDPLAFSYEQYF. DNA for the CDR3: TGTGCCAGCAGCTTAGATGATCCACTAGCGTTCTCCTACGAGCAGTACTTC.

This clonotype came up many times. This chain connects TRBV7-6 to TRBJ2-1, with 9 bases that match TRBD2. The V and J ends lost 7 bases and 8 bases, in that order; junction bases with no gene match: 12. The CDR3 is 15 residues long. The germline CDR1 and CDR2 sequences are SGHVS and FNYEAQ. In DNA form, the CDR3 reads TGTGCCAGCACCCTGGGGGCGGGAGGGCGTGATGAGCAGTTCTTC. Its protein product is CASTLGAGGRDEQFF.

This chain uses TRBV19 with TRBJ2-2; 8 bases are a match to TRBD2. The CDR3 has 17 residues. Germline V gene data show CDR1 as LNHDA and CDR2 as SQIVND (reference sequence). The trim removed 9 bases at V and 0 bases at J, leaving 12 bases unmatched. As DNA, the CDR3 is TGTGCCAGCCGCCCGCCGCGGGAGGCCCCGAACACCGGGGAGCTGTTTTTT. It encodes CASRPPREAPNTGELFF.

This clonotype came up many times. The rearrangement links TRBV3-1 to TRBJ2-3; 7 bases fit TRBD2. The CDR3 consists of 14 residues. The germline CDR1 and CDR2 sequences are LGHDT and YNNKEL (reference sequence). Trimming at V came to 1 base and at J to 6 bases, leaving 4 bases not matched to a gene. CDR3 nucleotides: TGTGCCAGCAGCCAAGTGACTAGCCCGGATACGCAGTATTTT. Amino acids: CASSQVTSPDTQYF.

This rearrangement joins TRBV19 to TRBJ2-2, with a tentative D call TRBD2 (6 bases). The CDR3 contains 14 residues. CDR1 and CDR2 (germline): LNHDA, SQIVND (reference sequence). With 8 bases removed from V and 0 bases from J, the gap between germline ends came to 10 bases. Here the CDR3 reads CASRGTSNTGELFF. The CDR3 bases are TGTGCCAGTCGCGGGACTTCGAACACCGGGGAGCTGTTTTTT.

The V gene is TRBV6-1, the J gene TRBJ1-1; D is possibly TRBD1 (5 bases). Trimming cost V 1 base and J 2 bases, with 8 bases left between them. The CDR3 totals 14 residues. The germline gives CDR1 MNHNS, CDR2 SASEGT. CDR3 DNA sequence: TGTGCCAGCAGTGAAGGGGGGATAAACACTGAAGCTTTCTTT. This codes for CASSEGGINTEAFF.